Presented here are 4 T cell receptor beta chains from one specimen sequenced in a study of immune evolution from preneoplasia to lung adenocarcinoma. The protocol was immunoSEQ multiplex PCR, while the TCRdb copy is restricted to in-frame clones and leaves out a portion. The sample lists about 4,000 clones; over 70% were seen once. Sequencing input: FFPE adjacent normal lung tissue. These receptors were collected from a person aged 65 to 85 with lung adenocarcinoma.

The V and J genes are TRBV7-8 and TRBJ2-7; no firm D call. The germline V gene has CDR1 SGHVS and CDR2 FQNEAQ. The CDR3 contains 13 residues. The V and J ends lost 1 base and 1 base respectively, with 5 bases between them. CDR3 nucleotides: TGTGCCAGCAGCTTAGACATTTCCTACGAGCAGTACTTC. Translation gives CASSLDISYEQYF.

The chain has TRBV27 and TRBJ1-2; D unresolved. The CDR3 sequence is 17 residues long. Trimming took off 2 bases at V and 4 bases at J, with 20 bases between the two ends. Germline CDR1 and CDR2: MNHEY and SMNVEV (reference sequence). CDR3 loop: CASSLTGGVLLGYGYTF. The CDR3 DNA reads TGTGCCAGCAGTTTAACTGGAGGAGTGCTTCTGGGCTATGGCTACACCTTC.

This clone is a singleton in its sample. The rearrangement uses TRBV5-6 and TRBJ1-2; TRBD1 is a possible D gene (6 bases). This CDR3 contains 14 residues. CDR1 is SGHDT and CDR2 is YYEEEE in the germline V gene. Trimming shortened V by 1 base and J by 2 bases, and 9 bases separated the two germline ends. CDR3 in amino acids: CASSLFRGNYGYTF. The CDR3 nucleotides read TGTGCCAGCAGCTTGTTCAGGGGAAACTATGGCTACACCTTC.

In regard to this clone: In the same sample, other DNA sequences code for this CDR3. This chain connects TRBV5-1 to TRBJ1-2; D remains unclear. Germline CDR1 SGHRS, CDR2 YFSETQ. Trimming removed 0 bases at V and 9 bases at J, with 9 bases between. This CDR3 region has 12 residues. The CDR3 here is CASSLDGKSYTF. CDR3 nucleotides: TGCGCCAGCAGCTTGGACGGCAAAAGCTACACCTTC.